These T cell receptor beta chains were read from a single sample in a study of glioma-infiltrating T cells after dendritic cell vaccination. TCRdb's table, derived via immunoSEQ multiplex PCR, lists solely in-frame clones and lacks some. The sample consists of about 64,000 clones, 86% of them appearing once. The input for sequencing was blood, taken after dendritic cell vaccination. These receptors were collected from a human donor with glioblastoma. Each CDR3 is given with its conserved first and last residue. A D gene is named only where the DNA matches it firmly. For some rows the clone size is stated as once, few or many, or as a class when expanded; others skip it.

v_gene	j_gene	abundance	d_gene	CDR3aa	CDR3nt
TRBV10-2	TRBJ2-7	-	-	CASRVGWGYEQYF	TGCGCCAGCAGAGTGGGCTGGGGCTACGAGCAGTACTTC
TRBV7-9	TRBJ2-2	-	-	CASNPQGYSNTGELFF	TGTGCCAGCAACCCGCAGGGGTACTCGAACACCGGGGAGCTGTTTTTT
TRBV10-1	TRBJ2-7	few	TRBD1	CASSPGQGAGEQYF	TGCGCCAGCAGTCCGGGACAGGGGGCAGGGGAGCAGTACTTC
TRBV5-6	TRBJ1-2	-	TRBD1	CASSLWQGVGYTF	TGTGCCAGCAGCTTGTGGCAGGGGGTTGGCTACACCTTC
TRBV4-3	TRBJ2-7	-	-	CASSQVQMGYEQYF	TGCGCCAGCAGCCAAGTACAGATGGGCTACGAGCAGTACTTC
TRBV10-2	TRBJ2-7	-	TRBD2	CASSAIGLAGHIKYEQYF	TGCGCCAGCAGTGCCATCGGACTAGCGGGCCATATCAAATACGAGCAGTACTTC
TRBV7-2	TRBJ2-1	-	-	CASSSQTGRLYNEQFF	TGTGCCAGCAGCTCCCAGACGGGGAGGCTCTACAATGAGCAGTTCTTC
TRBV9	TRBJ1-1	-	-	CASSPPARGTEAFF	TGTGCCAGCAGCCCCCCCGCCAGGGGCACTGAAGCTTTCTTT
TRBV19	TRBJ1-5	-	TRBD1	CASRRGQGNQPQHF	TGTGCCAGCCGAAGGGGACAGGGGAATCAGCCCCAGCATTTT
TRBV10-3	TRBJ1-2	once	TRBD1	CAISTGTGNYGYTF	TGTGCCATCAGTACCGGGACAGGGAACTATGGCTACACCTTC
TRBV18	TRBJ2-1	-	TRBD2	CASSPGTSGTFYNEQFF	TGTGCCAGCTCACCAGGGACTAGCGGAACATTCTACAATGAGCAGTTCTTC
TRBV7-6	TRBJ2-1	once	-	CASSLGGGGSGEQFF	TGTGCCAGCAGCTTAGGGGGAGGGGGTTCAGGTGAGCAGTTCTTC
TRBV30	TRBJ1-2	-	-	CACNRATNYGYTF	TGTGCCTGCAACAGGGCAACTAACTATGGCTACACCTTC
TRBV12-5	TRBJ2-7	-	TRBD1	CASGVGTVAGQYF	TGTGCTAGTGGTGTCGGGACAGTCGCAGGGCAGTACTTC
TRBV19	TRBJ2-1	few	-	CASSSLGGALYNEQFF	TGTGCCAGTAGTAGTTTGGGTGGGGCCCTATACAATGAGCAGTTCTTC
TRBV30	TRBJ1-5	once	-	CAWSVTSGKNQPQHF	TGTGCCTGGAGTGTTACCTCGGGGAAGAATCAGCCCCAGCATTTT
TRBV6-6	TRBJ2-7	-	-	CASSYSFPALSYEQYF	TGTGCCAGCAGTTACTCCTTTCCCGCTCTCAGCTACGAGCAGTACTTC
TRBV19	TRBJ2-5	once	-	CASSILGSTALGETQYF	TGTGCCAGTAGTATCTTGGGCAGTACTGCCTTGGGAGAGACCCAGTACTTC
TRBV19	TRBJ1-1	-	TRBD1	CASSLGQGSTEAFF	TGTGCCAGTAGTTTGGGACAGGGGTCCACTGAAGCTTTCTTT
TRBV7-2	TRBJ2-3	-	TRBD1	CASSPGTVRADTQYF	TGTGCCAGCAGTCCCGGGACAGTGAGGGCAGATACGCAGTATTTT
TRBV30	TRBJ2-7	few	TRBD1	CAWSVPGQVREQYF	TGTGCCTGGAGCGTGCCCGGACAGGTTCGCGAGCAGTACTTC
TRBV11-2	TRBJ2-3	-	TRBD1	CASSLDRYTDTQYF	TGTGCCAGCAGCTTGGACAGGTACACAGATACGCAGTATTTT
TRBV2	TRBJ1-2	-	-	CASNPRGGANYGYTF	TGTGCCAGCAATCCCCGCGGCGGAGCTAACTATGGCTACACCTTC
TRBV14	TRBJ1-2	few	-	CASSRDLYGYTF	TGTGCCAGCAGCCGAGATCTCTATGGCTACACCTTC
TRBV7-2	TRBJ1-2	-	TRBD1	CASSLRLIGAGQRLYGYTF	TGTGCCAGCAGCTTACGGCTAATCGGGGCGGGACAGCGCCTCTATGGCTACACCTTC
TRBV9	TRBJ2-1	-	-	CASSVDPGASSYNEQFF	TGTGCCAGCAGCGTAGATCCGGGAGCGAGCTCCTACAATGAGCAGTTCTTC
TRBV4-1	TRBJ2-1	-	-	CASSQQSGRTYNEQFF	TGCGCCAGCAGCCAACAGAGCGGGCGTACCTACAATGAGCAGTTCTTC
TRBV5-4	TRBJ2-6	-	-	CASSLQGGGANVLTF	TGTGCCAGCAGCTTACAGGGCGGAGGGGCCAACGTCCTGACTTTC
TRBV7-9	TRBJ2-5	-	TRBD2	CASSSRLAGGRETQYF	TGTGCCAGCAGCTCGCGACTAGCGGGGGGCCGGGAGACCCAGTACTTC
TRBV7-3	TRBJ2-7	-	TRBD1	CASSLAGGRDSYEQYF	TGTGCCAGCAGCTTAGCAGGGGGCCGAGACTCCTACGAGCAGTACTTC
TRBV7-3	TRBJ2-3	-	-	CASSLTGGTDTQYF	TGTGCCAGCAGCTTAACGGGAGGCACAGATACGCAGTATTTT
TRBV19	TRBJ1-2	-	-	CASSRGANYGYTF	TGTGCCAGTAGTCGCGGAGCTAACTATGGCTACACCTTC
TRBV25-1	TRBJ2-7	-	TRBD1	CASSATGITGEQYF	TGTGCCAGCAGTGCGACAGGGATCACGGGTGAGCAGTACTTC
TRBV9	TRBJ2-3	-	TRBD2	CASSSHGLAGVTDTQYF	TGTGCCAGCAGCTCGCACGGACTAGCGGGAGTGACAGATACGCAGTATTTT
TRBV21-1	TRBJ2-1	-	-	CASSKGVTSGSYNEQFF	TGTGCCAGCAGCAAAGGGGTAACTAGCGGCTCCTACAATGAGCAGTTCTTC
TRBV10-1	TRBJ2-3	-	-	CASTPRGPSTDTQYF	TGCGCCAGCACCCCACGGGGTCCTAGCACAGATACGCAGTATTTT
TRBV1	TRBJ1-2	-	-	CTSSGVSTGYGYTF	TGCACCTCTTCCGGGGTTTCAACGGGCTATGGCTACACCTTC
TRBV29-1	TRBJ1-1	-	-	CSVYTVNTEAFF	TGCAGCGTCTATACAGTGAACACTGAAGCTTTCTTT
TRBV6-5	TRBJ1-1	few	-	CASIYPGGTEAFF	TGTGCCAGCATCTACCCCGGCGGGACTGAAGCTTTCTTT